These 24 T cell receptor beta chains came from one sample sequenced in a study of cytomegalovirus exposure and HLA in healthy donors. Use of 60 Vbeta and 13 Jbeta primers characterized the PCR. TCRdb's table, derived via immunoSEQ multiplex PCR, lists solely in-frame clones and lacks some. The sample gives approximately 75,000 clones, 75% to 85% of which show up once; under 20% is in the top ten. The sequenced sample consisted of PBMCs. These receptors came from a man in his 70s in good health and CMV-seropositive.

The DNA of the CDR3 is TGCGCCAGCAGCCAAGGGGGCCGGCAAGAGACCCAGTACTTC. This encodes CASSQGGRQETQYF. The chain links TRBV4-1 to TRBJ2-5, with D perhaps matching TRBD1 (5 bases). V lost 1 base, J lost 2 bases, and 8 bases lay in between. The germline gives CDR1 MGHRA, CDR2 YSYEKL. The CDR3 runs to 14 residues.

This clone came up a few times. The J gene is TRBJ1-2, the V gene TRBV11-2, with D uncertain. V was pared by 4 bases and J by 1 base, with 10 bases between. Looked up from germline, CDR1 is SGHAT and CDR2 is FQNNGV. CDR3 length: 14 amino acids. The CDR3 DNA sequence: TGTGCCAGCAGCTCCCTAAAATTTAACTATGGCTACACCTTC. Its protein is CASSSLKFNYGYTF.

This clone appeared a single time. V and J are TRBV28 and TRBJ2-7; D is possibly TRBD2 (7 bases). This CDR3 is 15 amino acids long. The V and J ends lost 7 bases and 0 bases respectively, with 16 bases between them. The germline V gene has CDR1 MDHEN and CDR2 SYDVKM. The CDR3 bases are TGTGCCAGCACCCCGAGGGGGGGCAGCTCCTACGAGCAGTACTTC. Its protein is CASTPRGGSSYEQYF.

This clone has only one observation. V is TRBV6-5 and J is TRBJ2-7; 8 positions agree with TRBD2. This CDR3 has 14 residues. Germline CDR1 is MNHEY and CDR2 is SVGAGI. Unmatched junction bases numbered 13, after V lost 6 bases and J lost 9 bases. In nucleotides, the CDR3 is TGTGCCAGCAGGTCGGGACTAGGTTCCTTCGGGCAGTACTTC. Amino acids: CASRSGLGSFGQYF.

This chain joins TRBV4-1 and TRBJ1-1; D ambiguous. Germline V gene lookup returns CDR1 MGHRA and CDR2 YSYEKL. The CDR3 loop spans 14 amino acids. Trimming took off 4 bases at V and 4 bases at J, with 13 bases between the two ends. The CDR3 is CASSRQQGTTEAFF. The CDR3 DNA sequence: TGCGCCAGCAGCCGACAACAAGGTACCACTGAAGCTTTCTTT.

This chain joins TRBV5-1 and TRBJ2-3; TRBD1 matches at 8 bases. The CDR3 loop spans 13 amino acids. Losses at the gene ends were 3 bases for V and 6 bases for J; bases not matched to a gene: 3. The germline V gene encodes CDR1 SGHRS and CDR2 YFSETQ. The CDR3: CASSSGQGDTQYF. CDR3 bases: TGCGCCAGCAGCTCCGGACAGGGCGATACGCAGTATTTT.

The chain is built from TRBV7-3 and TRBJ1-6, with 10 positions matching TRBD1. V trimming: 4 bases; J trimming: 8 bases; junction bases outside the gene matches: 2. Germline assignment: CDR1 SGHTA and CDR2 FQGTGA. The CDR3 is made up of 14 amino acids. CDR3 loop: CASSSTGGDSPLHF. The DNA for the CDR3 is TGTGCCAGCAGCTCGACAGGGGGCGATTCACCCCTCCACTTT.

The chain carries TRBV4-1 and TRBJ1-2, with D perhaps matching TRBD1 (5 bases). Trimming removed 1 base from V and 4 bases from J, with 13 bases in between. Germline values: CDR1 MGHRA, CDR2 YSYEKL. The CDR3 loop spans 15 amino acids. The CDR3 here is CASSQVIGVGYGYTF. The CDR3 DNA is TGCGCCAGCAGCCAAGTCATAGGGGTAGGCTATGGCTACACCTTC.

The rearrangement links TRBV5-1 to TRBJ2-1; the D is unclear. Germline V lookup: CDR1 SGHRS, CDR2 YFSETQ. V dropped 3 bases and J dropped 0 bases, with 10 bases sitting between them. This CDR3 comprises 15 residues. Here the CDR3 reads CASSSRESSYNEQFF. The CDR3 coding sequence is TGCGCCAGCAGCTCTCGTGAGAGCTCCTACAATGAGCAGTTCTTC.

The chain joins TRBV5-1 to TRBJ2-1; 9 bases match TRBD2. This CDR3 has 16 amino acids. Germline CDR1 SGHRS, CDR2 YFSETQ. Germline trimming cut 3 bases from V and 6 bases from J; bases unmatched to any gene: 10. CDR3 sequence reads: CASSYQYRAGGNEQFF. CDR3 nucleotides: TGCGCCAGCAGCTACCAATACCGAGCGGGGGGCAATGAGCAGTTCTTC.

This chain connects TRBV10-3 to TRBJ2-5, with 10 positions matching TRBD2. J gave up 5 bases and V 2 bases, and 8 bases lay outside the gene matches. The CDR3 extends over 16 amino acids. Germline lookup yields CDR1 ENHRY and CDR2 SYGVKD. The DNA of the CDR3 is TGTGCCATCAGTGAGACAAAAGCGGGGGGGCGGGAGACCCAGTACTTC. This gives the protein CAISETKAGGRETQYF.

V is TRBV5-1 and J is TRBJ1-1; D uncertain. This CDR3 comprises 14 residues. Germline V gene data show CDR1 as SGHRS and CDR2 as YFSETQ. V lost 0 bases to trimming and J lost 7 bases, with 13 bases between them. CDR3 sequence: CASSLAIGNYEAFF. DNA for the CDR3: TGCGCCAGCAGCTTGGCCATCGGCAACTATGAAGCTTTCTTT. The whole variable domain, remainder taken from reference TRBV5-1 and TRBJ1-1, is KAGVTQTPRYLIKTRGQQVTLSCSPISGHRSVSWYQQTPGQGLQFLFEYFSETQRNKGNFPGRFSGRQFSNSRSEMNVSTLELGDSALYLCASSLAIGNYEAFFGQGTRLTVV.

The rearrangement links TRBV9 to TRBJ2-3; 10 positions match TRBD2. CDR1 is SGDLS, CDR2 YYNGEE, per germline. The CDR3 spans 15 residues. The V gene end was trimmed by 0 bases and the J gene end by 6 bases; junction bases not matched to a gene: 4. CDR3 protein: CASSVEAGGLDTQYF. The DNA of the CDR3 is TGTGCCAGCAGCGTAGAAGCGGGGGGGCTCGATACGCAGTATTTT.

This rearrangement joins TRBV6-6 to TRBJ2-3, with 8 nucleotides matching TRBD2. CDR3 length: 13 amino acids. Germline CDR1 is MNHNY and CDR2 is SVGAGI (reference sequence). V lost 4 bases and J lost 7; bases outside the gene matches: 4. CDR3: CASSSPSGYTQYF. Written as DNA, the CDR3 is TGTGCCAGCAGTTCGCCTAGCGGGTATACGCAGTATTTT.

The chain uses TRBV5-8 and TRBJ2-7, with 7 bases identical to TRBD2. Germline V gene data show CDR1 as SGHTS and CDR2 as YDEGEE. The CDR3 length is 15 residues. V shed 4 bases, J shed 7 bases, and the junction held 14 bases outside the gene matches. In DNA, the CDR3 is TGTGCCAGCAGCGGGAGGGCGGGAGCCGTTGAGGAGCAGTACTTC. This encodes CASSGRAGAVEEQYF. Full variable domain (rest looked up from reference TRBV5-8 and TRBJ2-7): EAGVTQSPTHLIKTRGQQATLRCSPISGHTSVYWYQQALGLGLQFLLWYDEGEERNRGNFPPRFSGRQFPNYSSELNVNALELEDSALYLCASSGRAGAVEEQYFGPGTRLTVT.

The CDR3 coding sequence is TGTGCCAGCTCACCGCTTGGGACATCTGGAAACACCATATATTTT. This sequence encodes CASSPLGTSGNTIYF. The chain is built from TRBV18 and TRBJ1-3; TRBD1 might be the D (6 bases). CDR3 length equals 15 residues. V dropped 3 bases and J dropped 1 base, with 10 bases sitting between them. Germline-derived CDR1 and CDR2 are KGHSH and LQKENI.

CDR3 sequence reads: CASSFQGTSYLQYF. The CDR3 DNA sequence: TGTGCCAGCAGCTTCCAAGGGACTAGCTACTTGCAGTATTTT. The chain uses TRBV5-4 and TRBJ2-3; 9 nucleotides match TRBD2. CDR1 and CDR2 from the germline V gene are SGHNT and YYREEE (reference sequence). The V and J ends lost 2 bases and 11 bases, in that order; junction bases with no gene match: 9. The CDR3 has 14 amino acids.

The chain recombines TRBV11-2 with TRBJ2-1, with 9 nucleotides matching TRBD2. The germline gives CDR1 SGHAT, CDR2 FQNNGV. V lost 4 bases to trimming and J lost 2 bases; unmatched junction nucleotides: 3. The CDR3 extends over 15 amino acids. This CDR3 is CASSSTSGPYNEQFF. The CDR3 coding sequence is TGTGCCAGCAGCTCGACTAGCGGACCCTACAATGAGCAGTTCTTC. The full variable domain, completed using reference TRBV11-2 and TRBJ2-1, is EAGVAQSPRYKIIEKRQSVAFWCNPISGHATLYWYQQILGQGPKLLIQFQNNGVVDDSQLPKDRFSAERLKGVDSTLKIQPAKLEDSAVYLCASSSTSGPYNEQFFGPGTRLTVL.

This chain connects TRBV4-1 to TRBJ1-1; a possible D gene is TRBD1 (5 bases). The CDR3 has 13 amino acids. Deletions cut 0 bases from V and 3 bases from J, with 5 bases between. Germline CDR1 MGHRA, CDR2 YSYEKL. The CDR3 sequence: CASSQDRDTEAFF. The CDR3 coding sequence is TGCGCCAGCAGCCAAGACAGGGACACTGAAGCTTTCTTT.

The chain carries TRBV29-1 and TRBJ2-1, with D uncertain. Trimming pared 5 bases from V and 4 bases from J, leaving 6 bases between. The germline CDR1 and CDR2 sequences are SQVTM and ANQGSEA. The CDR3 runs 11 residues. The CDR3 sequence is CSVSPYNEQFF. As DNA, the CDR3 is TGCAGCGTTTCCCCTTACAATGAGCAGTTCTTC.

The V gene is TRBV7-2, the J gene TRBJ2-3; 8 bases are a match to TRBD1. The CDR3 extends over 15 amino acids. V trimming: 4 bases; J trimming: 2 bases; junction bases outside the gene matches: 5. The germline V gene has CDR1 SGHTA and CDR2 FQGNSA. The CDR3 coding sequence is TGTGCCAGCAGCTCCCGACAGGGGTTCACAGATACGCAGTATTTT. As protein: CASSSRQGFTDTQYF.

V gene TRBV18 combines with J gene TRBJ1-1, with TRBD1 matching 10 bases. CDR1 and CDR2 (germline): KGHSH, LQKENI. The CDR3 runs to 15 residues. Trimming removed 3 bases from V and 1 base from J; junction bases left unmatched: 2. CDR3 in DNA: TGTGCCAGCTCACCCGACAGGGGGCCGAACACTGAAGCTTTCTTT. As protein: CASSPDRGPNTEAFF. The entire variable domain, with the rest obtained from reference TRBV18 and TRBJ1-1, is as follows: NAGVMQNPRHLVRRRGQEARLRCSPMKGHSHVYWYRQLPEEGLKFMVYLQKENIIDESGMPKERFSAEFPKEGPSILRIQQVVRGDSAAYFCASSPDRGPNTEAFFGQGTRLTVV.

The chain links TRBV9 to TRBJ2-3; perhaps TRBD2 as D (6 bases). Germline CDR1 and CDR2: SGDLS and YYNGEE. Between the trimmed V and J ends, which lost 4 bases and 6 bases, there was a span of 15 bases. The CDR3 is 14 residues long. CDR3 nucleotides: TGTGCCAGCAGCCCGGGACTGACGAAGGATACGCAGTATTTT. Protein: CASSPGLTKDTQYF.

This rearrangement joins TRBV4-1 to TRBJ2-5; the D gene is possibly TRBD1 (5 bases). The J call may be mistaken, given a closer DNA end match to TRBJ2-7. Germline V gives CDR1 MGHRA, CDR2 YSYEKL. This CDR3 spans 15 amino acids. CDR3 protein: CASSQVEGVMSEQYF. CDR3 DNA sequence: TGCGCCAGCAGCCAAGTTGAAGGGGTCATGTCCGAGCAGTACTTC.